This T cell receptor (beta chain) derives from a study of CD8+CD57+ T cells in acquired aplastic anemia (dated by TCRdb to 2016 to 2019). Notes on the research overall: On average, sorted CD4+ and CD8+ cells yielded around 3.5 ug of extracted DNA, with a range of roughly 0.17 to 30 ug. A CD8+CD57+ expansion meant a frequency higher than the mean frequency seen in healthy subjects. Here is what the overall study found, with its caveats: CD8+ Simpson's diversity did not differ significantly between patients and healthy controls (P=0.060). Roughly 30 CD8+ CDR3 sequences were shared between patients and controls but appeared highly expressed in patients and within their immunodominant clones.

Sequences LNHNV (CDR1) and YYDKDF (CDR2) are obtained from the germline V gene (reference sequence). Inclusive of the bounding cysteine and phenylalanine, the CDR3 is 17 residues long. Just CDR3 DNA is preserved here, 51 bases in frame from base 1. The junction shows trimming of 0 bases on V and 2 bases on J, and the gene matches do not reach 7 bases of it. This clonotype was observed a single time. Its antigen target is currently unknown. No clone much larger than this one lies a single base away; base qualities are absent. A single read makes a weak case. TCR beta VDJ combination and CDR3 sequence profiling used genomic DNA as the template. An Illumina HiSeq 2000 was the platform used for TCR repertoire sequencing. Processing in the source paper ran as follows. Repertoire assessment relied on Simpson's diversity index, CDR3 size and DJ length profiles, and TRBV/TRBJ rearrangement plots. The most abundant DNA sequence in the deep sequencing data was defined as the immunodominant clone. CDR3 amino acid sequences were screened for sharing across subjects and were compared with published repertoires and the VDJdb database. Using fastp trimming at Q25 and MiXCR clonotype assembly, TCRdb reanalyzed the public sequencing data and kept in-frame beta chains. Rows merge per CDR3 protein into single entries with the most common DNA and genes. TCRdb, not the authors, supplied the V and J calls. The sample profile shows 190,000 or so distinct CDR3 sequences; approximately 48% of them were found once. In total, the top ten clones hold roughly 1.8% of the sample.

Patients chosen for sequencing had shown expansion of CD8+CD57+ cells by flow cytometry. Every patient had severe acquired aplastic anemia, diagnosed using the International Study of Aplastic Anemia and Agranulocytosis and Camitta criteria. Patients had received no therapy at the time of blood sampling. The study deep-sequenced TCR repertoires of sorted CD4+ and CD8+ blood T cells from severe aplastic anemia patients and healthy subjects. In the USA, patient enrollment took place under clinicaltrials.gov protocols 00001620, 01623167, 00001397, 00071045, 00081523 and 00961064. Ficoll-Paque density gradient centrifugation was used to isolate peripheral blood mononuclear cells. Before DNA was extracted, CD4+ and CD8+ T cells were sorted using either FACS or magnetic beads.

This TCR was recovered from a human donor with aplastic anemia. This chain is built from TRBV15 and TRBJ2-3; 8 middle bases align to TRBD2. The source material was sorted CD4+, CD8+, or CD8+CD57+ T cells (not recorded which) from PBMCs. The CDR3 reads CATSRDRRGGNTDTQYF. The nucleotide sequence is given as TGTGCCACCAGCAGAGATCGGCGCGGGGGGAACACAGATACGCAGTATTTT.